Listed below are T cell receptor beta chains from one sample, sequenced in a study of low-dose radiotherapy and immunotherapy resistance in tumors. MiXCR, run by TCRdb on the reads, gives a single entry per CDR3 protein. This table has 59,000 or so distinct CDR3 sequences, about 25% appearing once. Sequencing used PBMCs, obtained before treatment. These receptors originate from a male donor with rectosigmoid adenocarcinoma. CDR3s include the opening cysteine and the closing phenylalanine or tryptophan. The order of the fields is D gene, V gene, clone size, J gene, CDR3 DNA, CDR3 protein. The D gene is left open where the match is weak. Where a row states a size, it is once, few, many or the class of an expanded clone; other rows omit it.

-,TRBV28,many,TRBJ1-1,TGTGCCAGCTTCGGTACTGAAGCTTTCTTT,CASFGTEAFF
-,TRBV23-1,many,TRBJ1-5,TGCGCCAGCAGTTTCGGGGGGAGCAATCAGCCCCAGCATTTT,CASSFGGSNQPQHF
TRBD2,TRBV27,-,TRBJ2-6,TGTGCCACCATAGCGGGAGGGTTCAATCCGTCTGGGGCCAACGTCCTGACTTTC,CATIAGGFNPSGANVLTF
-,TRBV4-3,many,TRBJ1-3,TGCGCCAGCAGCCAAGATGGGGCAGGGCCCGACTCTGGAAACACCATATATTTT,CASSQDGAGPDSGNTIYF
TRBD2,TRBV12-3/TRBV12-4,-,TRBJ2-1,TGTGCCAGCAGTTTCGGAGCGACTAGCGGATGGTACAATGAGCAGTTCTTC,CASSFGATSGWYNEQFF
-,TRBV4-1,few,TRBJ2-7,TGCGCCAGCAGCCAAATCACCGGCAGGGGTTATTCCGAGCAGTACTTC,CASSQITGRGYSEQYF
-,TRBV7-3,-,TRBJ2-7,TGTGCCAGCAGCCTGGCCGGGGGTGGGACGCACGAGCAGTACTTC,CASSLAGGGTHEQYF
-,TRBV3-1,few,TRBJ1-5,TGTGCCAGCAGCCTCAGAGGAGGGGTTCATCAGCCCCAGCATTTT,CASSLRGGVHQPQHF
-,TRBV11-3,-,TRBJ2-1,TGTGCCAGCAGCTTAGGATGGCTGGGCCCGCCCTACAATGAGCAGTTCTTC,CASSLGWLGPPYNEQFF
-,TRBV20-1,many,TRBJ2-5,TGCAGTGCTTGGATAGGTGCCTTGATGGCCCAGTACTTC,CSAWIGALMAQYF
-,TRBV2,many,TRBJ1-3,TGTGCCAGTAAGCTGCGATCTGGAAACACCATATATTTT,CASKLRSGNTIYF
-,TRBV23-1,many,TRBJ1-1,TGCGCCAGCATCTGGGAGGGAATGAACACTGAAGCTTTCTTT,CASIWEGMNTEAFF
-,TRBV27,many,TRBJ2-6,TGTGCCAGCAGTTTATATGGACAGAACGACGCAGGTGGTGGGGCCAACGTCCTGACTTTC,CASSLYGQNDAGGGANVLTF